The 26 T cell receptor beta chains given below trace back to one sample, sequenced in a study of cytotoxic CD8 clonotypes in ibrutinib-treated CLL. Assay used: immunoSEQ multiplex PCR; TCRdb lists only in-frame clones, some missing. This sample has around 250,000 clones, with around three quarters found just once. Sample: PBMCs, taken after 24 months of ibrutinib treatment. The receptors shown here come from a human donor with chronic lymphocytic leukemia.

The table lists this clone with a few counts. The chain couples TRBV11-1 to TRBJ2-7; 8 positions agree with TRBD2. Germline assignment: CDR1 SGHAT and CDR2 FQDESV (reference sequence). CDR3 length: 15 amino acids. Losses at the gene ends were 5 bases for V and 4 bases for J; bases not matched to a gene: 10. The CDR3 coding sequence is TGTGCCAGCAGCAATACTCGGGAGGGTGGTTACGAGCAGTACTTC. Translation gives CASSNTREGGYEQYF. The full variable domain, in which reference TRBV11-1 and TRBJ2-7 provide the parts outside the CDR3, is EAEVAQSPRYKITEKSQAVAFWCDPISGHATLYWYRQILGQGPELLVQFQDESVVDDSQLPKDRFSAERLKGVDSTLKIQPAELGDSAMYLCASSNTREGGYEQYFGPGTRLTVT.

This clone was seen a few times. The chain joins TRBV7-8 to TRBJ2-5; tentatively, D is TRBD2 (6 bases). The germline CDR1 and CDR2 sequences are SGHVS and FQNEAQ. The CDR3 runs 13 residues. Trimming removed 5 bases from V and 5 bases from J, with 12 bases in between. CDR3 residues: CASSDSGRETQYF. The CDR3 nucleotides are TGTGCCAGCAGCGACAGCGGGCGTGAGACCCAGTACTTC.

J is TRBJ2-6 and V is TRBV27; maybe TRBD2 (5 bases). Trimming cost V 6 bases and J 0 bases, with 12 bases left between them. The CDR3 covers 16 residues. From germline, CDR1 is MNHEY and CDR2 SMNVEV (reference sequence). CDR3 loop: CASSPERASGANVLTF. The CDR3 coding sequence is TGTGCCAGCAGCCCCGAGAGGGCCTCTGGGGCCAACGTCCTGACTTTC.

This chain uses TRBV5-1 with TRBJ2-7; D may correspond to TRBD1 or TRBD2 (5 bases each). The CDR3 totals 14 residues. Germline CDR1 and CDR2: SGHRS and YFSETQ. Trimming left V 2 bases short and J 0 bases short, with 9 bases between. CDR3: CASSFRDGSYEQYF. CDR3 DNA: TGCGCCAGCAGCTTCCGGGACGGCTCCTACGAGCAGTACTTC.

This clone was counted once. V gene TRBV11-1 combines with J gene TRBJ1-1; D gene unclear. The V and J ends lost 4 bases and 4 bases respectively, with 13 bases between them. The CDR3 length is 14 residues. Germline CDR1 is SGHAT and CDR2 is FQDESV (reference sequence). This chain's CDR3 is CASSSRRPGTEAFF. The CDR3 nucleotides are TGTGCCAGCAGCTCCAGAAGGCCGGGCACTGAAGCTTTCTTT.

This clone was observed once. V gene TRBV21-1 combines with J gene TRBJ2-7; the D call of TRBD2 is as the table states it, not checked on the DNA. TRBV21-1 is an annotated pseudogene. The CDR3 runs to 17 residues. Here the CDR3 reads CASSKGLASGSSYEQYF. The CDR3 DNA sequence: TGTGCCAGCAGCAAAGGGCTCGCGAGTGGGAGCTCCTACGAGCAGTACTTC.

The V and J genes are TRBV15 and TRBJ2-3; TRBD2 matches 7 bases. Per the germline V gene, CDR1 is LNHNV and CDR2 is YYDKDF (reference sequence). V was clipped by 0 bases and J by 4 bases; unmatched bases: 7. This CDR3 has 16 residues. The CDR3 bases are TGTGCCACCAGCAGAGACCTAGCGGCCCCTGCAGATACGCAGTATTTT. This translates into CATSRDLAAPADTQYF.

The chain joins TRBV28 to TRBJ1-2; maybe TRBD1 (5 bases). The V end lost 6 bases, the J end lost 4 bases, and 15 bases lay between the germline ends. Germline CDR1 is MDHEN and CDR2 is SYDVKM. The CDR3 covers 14 residues. CDR3 DNA sequence: TGTGCCAGCAGCATCGGGGGATCAGGCTATGGCTACACCTTC. Protein sequence: CASSIGGSGYGYTF.

The chain has TRBV18 and TRBJ2-3; D is perhaps TRBD1 (5 bases). The length of the CDR3 is 14 residues. The V gene's germline CDR1 is KGHSH and CDR2 LQKENI. The V gene lost 0 bases and the J gene lost 3 bases, with 7 bases spanning the gap. This chain's CDR3 is CASSPPQGTDTQYF. The CDR3 nucleotides are TGTGCCAGCTCACCACCCCAGGGAACAGATACGCAGTATTTT.

The V gene is TRBV7-3, the J gene TRBJ1-1; D may be TRBD1 (5 bases). The CDR3 has 13 residues. Per germline, CDR1 SGHTA and CDR2 FQGTGA. Trimming shortened V by 2 bases and J by 1 base, and 5 bases separated the two germline ends. The chain's CDR3 is CASSLGANTEAFF. The CDR3 nucleotides read TGTGCCAGCAGCTTAGGGGCGAACACTGAAGCTTTCTTT.

This clone appeared once. V usage is TRBV6-5 and J usage is TRBJ2-7; TRBD1 matches 8 bases. The germline gives CDR1 MNHEY, CDR2 SVGAGI. CDR3 length equals 13 residues. J gave up 3 bases and V 4 bases, and 2 bases lay outside the gene matches. The CDR3 protein is CASSSDRGYEQYF. CDR3 sequence (DNA): TGTGCCAGCAGTTCTGACAGGGGCTACGAGCAGTACTTC.

This chain links TRBV25-1 with TRBJ2-7; D possibly corresponds to TRBD1 (6 bases). The germline V and J ends were trimmed by 6 bases and 7 bases, with 13 bases remaining between them. Germline V lookup: CDR1 MGHDK, CDR2 SYGVNS. This CDR3 is built from 12 residues. DNA of the CDR3: TGTGCCAGCAGGCCCAAGAGGGGGGAGCAGTACTTC. It yields the protein CASRPKRGEQYF.

The chain combines TRBV5-1 with TRBJ2-7; maybe TRBD1 (5 bases). Germline CDR1 and CDR2: SGHRS and YFSETQ. CDR3 length: 13 residues. V was pared by 2 bases and J by 6 bases, with 12 bases between. The CDR3 nucleotides read TGCGCCAGCAGCTTAATAGGGGCCCCCGAGCAGTACTTC. Protein: CASSLIGAPEQYF.

This chain uses TRBV9 with TRBJ1-5; no clear D gene. V was clipped by 0 bases and J by 5 bases, with 9 bases between them. This CDR3 is 14 amino acids long. CDR1 is SGDLS and CDR2 is YYNGEE in the germline V gene. The CDR3 sequence is CASSVGQSDQPQHF. In DNA, the CDR3 is TGTGCCAGCAGCGTAGGGCAGTCAGATCAGCCCCAGCATTTT.

The CDR3 bases are TGTGCCAGCAGCTTAAGGGAAACCGGGGAGCTGTTTTTT. Its translation is CASSLRETGELFF. The rearrangement links TRBV7-6 to TRBJ2-2; D gene ambiguous. The CDR3 is 13 residues long. The germline V and J ends were trimmed by 2 bases and 5 bases, with 6 bases remaining between them. Germline CDR1 and CDR2: SGHVS and FNYEAQ.

The chain combines TRBV29-1 with TRBJ2-3; D unclear. V lost 8 bases and J lost 0, with 12 bases in between. The CDR3 covers 13 residues. Looked up from germline, CDR1 is SQVTM and CDR2 is ANQGSEA. The DNA for the CDR3 is TGCAGCCCCGCAGCAGAAAGCACAGATACGCAGTATTTT. The encoded protein is CSPAAESTDTQYF.

This clone appeared a single time. The chain is built from TRBV30 and TRBJ2-2; D is unresolved. CDR1 is GTSNPN, CDR2 SVGIG, per germline (reference sequence). The length of the CDR3 is 13 residues. The V end was cut by 8 bases, the J end by 2 bases, with 12 bases between. The CDR3 protein is CARELGNTGELFF. The CDR3 nucleotides are TGTGCCAGAGAGTTGGGCAACACCGGGGAGCTGTTTTTT.

Concerning this clone itself: One end of the junction varies from germline; a read error may be responsible. The chain links TRBV7-7 to TRBJ1-1; D gene ambiguous. The CDR3 runs 16 residues. Germline-derived CDR1 and CDR2 are SSHAT and FNYEAQ (reference sequence). CDR3 sequence (DNA): TGTGCTAGCAGCTTAGCGGTAGTTGGGTTGAACACTGAAGCTTTCTTT. Amino acid sequence: CASSLAVVGLNTEAFF.

CDR3 bases: TGTGCCAGCTCAAGGACTACAGACGAGCAGTACTTC. Protein: CASSRTTDEQYF. The chain combines TRBV18 with TRBJ2-7; D may be TRBD2 (6 bases). Between the trimmed V and J ends, which lost 5 bases and 5 bases, there was a span of 10 bases. The V gene's germline CDR1 is KGHSH and CDR2 LQKENI. This CDR3 has 12 residues.

This chain connects TRBV19 to TRBJ1-1, with D tentatively TRBD1 (5 bases). This CDR3 has 15 amino acids. V was shortened by 1 base and J by 0 bases, with 9 bases between the two germline ends. Germline lookup yields CDR1 LNHDA and CDR2 SQIVND (reference sequence). The CDR3 loop reads CASSIVAGLNTEAFF. CDR3 nucleotide sequence: TGTGCCAGTAGTATAGTTGCAGGGTTGAACACTGAAGCTTTCTTT.

This chain uses TRBV28 with TRBJ2-7, with TRBD1 matching over 10 bases. Per germline, CDR1 MDHEN and CDR2 SYDVKM. The CDR3 length is 15 residues. Unmatched junction bases numbered 7, after V lost 5 bases and J lost 3 bases. The CDR3 protein is CASSPGQGVNYEQYF. CDR3 bases: TGTGCCAGCAGTCCCGGACAGGGGGTAAACTACGAGCAGTACTTC.

The chain combines TRBV2 with TRBJ1-2, with 8 bases lining up with TRBD1. There are 14 residues in the CDR3. Germline V CDR1 and CDR2: SNHLY, FYNNEI. The trim removed 6 bases at V and 8 bases at J, leaving 11 bases unmatched. DNA for the CDR3: TGTGCCAGCAGACGGACAGGGCCCGAGAGGGGCTACACCTTC. This sequence encodes CASRRTGPERGYTF.

The chain couples TRBV6-5 to TRBJ2-7, with 7 bases matching TRBD2. The CDR3 consists of 15 residues. CDR1 is MNHEY and CDR2 is SVGAGI in the germline V gene. Unmatched junction bases numbered 6, after V lost 2 bases and J lost 2 bases. CDR3 DNA sequence: TGTGCCAGCAGTTACGGGGGGGGTTCTCCCTACGAGCAGTACTTC. Protein sequence: CASSYGGGSPYEQYF.

This chain connects TRBV9 to TRBJ2-3; D ambiguous. Germline V gene data show CDR1 as SGDLS and CDR2 as YYNGEE. The ends were cut back, 0 bases at V and 1 base at J, with 6 bases in the middle. The CDR3 consists of 14 residues. As DNA, the CDR3 is TGTGCCAGCAGCGTAGTCCCTCGCACAGATACGCAGTATTTT. Encoded protein: CASSVVPRTDTQYF.

This chain connects TRBV7-3 to TRBJ2-2; perhaps TRBD1 as D (5 bases). Trimming removed 3 bases from V and 4 bases from J, with 9 bases in between. Germline V gene sequence: CDR1 SGHTA, CDR2 FQGTGA. CDR3 length: 14 residues. DNA of the CDR3: TGTGCCAGCAGCTTCGACAGAATCACCGGGGAGCTGTTTTTT. Its protein product is CASSFDRITGELFF.

This clone was counted a single time. The rearrangement uses TRBV29-1 and TRBJ1-1; a weak D match, TRBD1 (5 bases). Germline V lookup: CDR1 SQVTM, CDR2 ANQGSEA. V was clipped by 6 bases and J by 5 bases, with 7 bases between them. This CDR3 is 10 amino acids long. CDR3 in DNA: TGCAGCGTAACAGGAACTGAAGCTTTCTTT. Encoded protein: CSVTGTEAFF.